A selection of T cell receptor beta chains follows, all from one sample in a study of regulatory T cells in long-lasting Graves disease. Each CDR3 protein is one row after TCRdb ran MiXCR on the multiplex PCR reads. The sample records 420,000 or so distinct CDR3 sequences, roughly 15% being singletons. These data were likewise used in another study, on T cells in Graves' hyperthyroidism and ophthalmopathy.

This sample comprised peripheral blood mononuclear cells (PBMCs), obtained at new diagnosis, from a patient treated with antithyroid drugs. These receptors were obtained from a woman aged 18-30 years with Graves disease. CDR3s include the opening cysteine and the closing phenylalanine or tryptophan. The D gene is left open where the match is weak. Only part of the rows carry a size: once, few, many, or a class if the clone is expanded.

CDR3nt: TGCAGCGGAGGTAGCGGGAGGGCATACAATGAGCAGTTCTTC
CDR3aa: CSGGSGRAYNEQFF
d_gene: TRBD2
abundance: many
v_gene: TRBV29-1
j_gene: TRBJ2-1

CDR3nt: TGTGCCAGCAGTCCTAGATTTGACAGGGTGGATCAGCCCCAGCATTTT
CDR3aa: CASSPRFDRVDQPQHF
d_gene: TRBD1
abundance: once
v_gene: TRBV6-1
j_gene: TRBJ1-5

CDR3nt: TGTGCCAGCAGTCCCCTCCTAGTGGGGCGGAAGGGGTATAACAATGAGCAGTTCTTC
CDR3aa: CASSPLLVGRKGYNNEQFF
d_gene: -
abundance: many
v_gene: TRBV6-2/TRBV6-3
j_gene: TRBJ2-1

CDR3nt: TGTGCTAGTGGTTTGGTCACTGGGGCCCTGAACACTGAAGCTTTCTTT
CDR3aa: CASGLVTGALNTEAFF
d_gene: -
abundance: few
v_gene: TRBV12-5
j_gene: TRBJ1-1

CDR3nt: TGTGCCAGCAGAATGACTAGCGGATCCTACGAGCAGTACTTC
CDR3aa: CASRMTSGSYEQYF
d_gene: TRBD2
abundance: few
v_gene: TRBV7-2
j_gene: TRBJ2-7

CDR3nt: TGCGCCAGCAGCCAAGAGACTAGGCCCACAGATACGCAGTATTTT
CDR3aa: CASSQETRPTDTQYF
d_gene: -
abundance: -
v_gene: TRBV4-3
j_gene: TRBJ2-3

CDR3nt: TGTGCCAGCAGTACGGGGGCCCGGAATTCACCCCTCCACTTT
CDR3aa: CASSTGARNSPLHF
d_gene: -
abundance: many
v_gene: TRBV28
j_gene: TRBJ1-6

CDR3nt: TGTGCCAGTAGTGCGGACAGGGAAAGGAACACCGGGGAGCTGTTTTTT
CDR3aa: CASSADRERNTGELFF
d_gene: TRBD1
abundance: few
v_gene: TRBV19
j_gene: TRBJ2-2

CDR3nt: TGTGCCAGCAGTGTGGGGGGGGGCCCCTATGGCTACACCTTC
CDR3aa: CASSVGGGPYGYTF
d_gene: -
abundance: -
v_gene: TRBV28
j_gene: TRBJ1-2

CDR3nt: TGTGCCAGCAGCCCTCCGGAGTGGGGGAACATTCAGTACTTC
CDR3aa: CASSPPEWGNIQYF
d_gene: -
abundance: -
v_gene: TRBV11-3
j_gene: TRBJ2-4

CDR3nt: TGCGCCAGCAGTGGCCCCAGCGGCGGTGGGGCCAACGTCCTGACTTTC
CDR3aa: CASSGPSGGGANVLTF
d_gene: -
abundance: few
v_gene: TRBV10-1
j_gene: TRBJ2-6

CDR3nt: TGCAGCGGAACAGGGGCCTATGGCTACACCTTC
CDR3aa: CSGTGAYGYTF
d_gene: TRBD1
abundance: few
v_gene: TRBV29-1
j_gene: TRBJ1-2

CDR3nt: TGTGCCAGCAGTCCGAGGAATTCACCCCTCCACTTT
CDR3aa: CASSPRNSPLHF
d_gene: -
abundance: few
v_gene: TRBV27
j_gene: TRBJ1-6

CDR3nt: TGTGCCAGCACCGACAGGAGGCAACACTACGAGCAGTACTTC
CDR3aa: CASTDRRQHYEQYF
d_gene: -
abundance: few
v_gene: TRBV2
j_gene: TRBJ2-7

CDR3nt: TGTGCCAGCAGTTTCCGACCGGGGGGTAATTCACCCCTCCACTTT
CDR3aa: CASSFRPGGNSPLHF
d_gene: -
abundance: -
v_gene: TRBV28
j_gene: TRBJ1-6

CDR3nt: TGTGCCTCCGAGAGGCTAGCGGGAGTGATTGGGGAGCTGTTTTTT
CDR3aa: CASERLAGVIGELFF
d_gene: TRBD2
abundance: many
v_gene: TRBV2
j_gene: TRBJ2-2

CDR3nt: TGTGCCAGCAGTGTGGCTAGATCAGCAGATACGCAGTATTTT
CDR3aa: CASSVARSADTQYF
d_gene: -
abundance: once
v_gene: TRBV2
j_gene: TRBJ2-3

CDR3nt: TGTGCCAGCAGTTTACCCCGGACTAGCGGGAGCGCCACAGATACGCAGTATTTT
CDR3aa: CASSLPRTSGSATDTQYF
d_gene: TRBD2
abundance: many
v_gene: TRBV28
j_gene: TRBJ2-3

CDR3nt: TGTGCCAGCAGCTTAGTAGCTACAGTTTTGTACTACGAGCAGTACTTC
CDR3aa: CASSLVATVLYYEQYF
d_gene: -
abundance: many
v_gene: TRBV7-2
j_gene: TRBJ2-7

CDR3nt: TGTGCCAGTAGTACAGGGACAGGGGGCGCAGATACGCAGTATTTT
CDR3aa: CASSTGTGGADTQYF
d_gene: TRBD1
abundance: many
v_gene: TRBV19
j_gene: TRBJ2-3

CDR3nt: TGCGCCAGCAGTGAGCAAGCGGGACTAACCGATGAGCAGTTCTTC
CDR3aa: CASSEQAGLTDEQFF
d_gene: TRBD2
abundance: few
v_gene: TRBV10-2
j_gene: TRBJ2-1

CDR3nt: TGTGCCAGCAGCCAACTCCGGGACCGCGGAACCCAGTACTTC
CDR3aa: CASSQLRDRGTQYF
d_gene: -
abundance: -
v_gene: TRBV3-1
j_gene: TRBJ2-5

CDR3nt: TGTGCCAGCAGCCAAGATATCGCGGGACGGACAGCTTATGGCTACACCTTC
CDR3aa: CASSQDIAGRTAYGYTF
d_gene: -
abundance: few
v_gene: TRBV3-1
j_gene: TRBJ1-2

CDR3nt: TGTGCCAGCAGCTTGTTGGTCGGCGAAAAACTGTTTTTT
CDR3aa: CASSLLVGEKLFF
d_gene: -
abundance: -
v_gene: TRBV7-9
j_gene: TRBJ1-4

CDR3nt: TGTGCCTGGACTGAACATGGGGGGCGCAACACCGGGGAGCTGTTTTTT
CDR3aa: CAWTEHGGRNTGELFF
d_gene: -
abundance: -
v_gene: TRBV30
j_gene: TRBJ2-2

CDR3nt: TGTGCCAGCAGGACCAGACTAGCGGAACTCATTAGCACAGATACGCAGTATTTT
CDR3aa: CASRTRLAELISTDTQYF
d_gene: TRBD2
abundance: once
v_gene: TRBV28
j_gene: TRBJ2-3

CDR3nt: TGCGCCAGCAGCTTAGGCATCCATTACGAGCAGTACTTC
CDR3aa: CASSLGIHYEQYF
d_gene: -
abundance: few
v_gene: TRBV5-1
j_gene: TRBJ2-7

CDR3nt: TGTGCCAGCTCACTGGGACTAGCAAGGCGAGAGACCCAGTACTTC
CDR3aa: CASSLGLARRETQYF
d_gene: TRBD2
abundance: few
v_gene: TRBV18
j_gene: TRBJ2-5

CDR3nt: TGTGCCAGCAGTGCCGCGGGGAGAACGAACACTGAAGCTTTCTTT
CDR3aa: CASSAAGRTNTEAFF
d_gene: -
abundance: many
v_gene: TRBV6-1
j_gene: TRBJ1-1

CDR3nt: TGCGCCAGCAGCTTGGTAGCGGGAGCGGCAGGTGAGCAGTTCTTC
CDR3aa: CASSLVAGAAGEQFF
d_gene: TRBD2
abundance: many
v_gene: TRBV5-1
j_gene: TRBJ2-1

CDR3nt: TGTGCCAGTAGTTCGACCCTAGACCGCGCCTATAGCAATCAGCCCCAGCATTTT
CDR3aa: CASSSTLDRAYSNQPQHF
d_gene: -
abundance: few
v_gene: TRBV19
j_gene: TRBJ1-5

CDR3nt: TGTGCCAGCATAATAAATGGGGAACAAGAGACCCAGTACTTC
CDR3aa: CASIINGEQETQYF
d_gene: -
abundance: many
v_gene: TRBV27
j_gene: TRBJ2-5

CDR3nt: TGCGCCAGCAGCTCGGGACTTCAGACCCCGAACACCGGGGAGCTGTTTTTT
CDR3aa: CASSSGLQTPNTGELFF
d_gene: -
abundance: few
v_gene: TRBV5-1
j_gene: TRBJ2-2

CDR3nt: TGTGCCAGCAGAGGCGGGACAGGGGTCACCGGGGAGCTGTTTTTT
CDR3aa: CASRGGTGVTGELFF
d_gene: TRBD1
abundance: -
v_gene: TRBV25-1
j_gene: TRBJ2-2

CDR3nt: TGTGCCAGCAGCTTCGGTCAGGGCATGGTCGGGGAGCTGTTTTTT
CDR3aa: CASSFGQGMVGELFF
d_gene: -
abundance: -
v_gene: TRBV5-6
j_gene: TRBJ2-2

CDR3nt: TGCAGTGCCCCCACAACTAGCGGGAGAATGGCCTACAATGAGCAGTTCTTC
CDR3aa: CSAPTTSGRMAYNEQFF
d_gene: TRBD2
abundance: many
v_gene: TRBV20-1
j_gene: TRBJ2-1

CDR3nt: TGTGCCAGCAGCTCGGGACTAGCGGGGCTCAGCACAGATACGCAGTATTTT
CDR3aa: CASSSGLAGLSTDTQYF
d_gene: TRBD2
abundance: -
v_gene: TRBV11-2
j_gene: TRBJ2-3

CDR3nt: TGTGCCAGCACTGTTGGACTTTATAGCAATCAGCCCCAGCATTTT
CDR3aa: CASTVGLYSNQPQHF
d_gene: -
abundance: few
v_gene: TRBV2
j_gene: TRBJ1-5

CDR3nt: TGTGCCAGCAGCTCTCAGGTTTACGAGCAGTACTTC
CDR3aa: CASSSQVYEQYF
d_gene: -
abundance: -
v_gene: TRBV7-9
j_gene: TRBJ2-7

CDR3nt: TGTGCCAGCAAAAAGAGTAGCACAGATACGCAGTATTTT
CDR3aa: CASKKSSTDTQYF
d_gene: -
abundance: -
v_gene: TRBV9
j_gene: TRBJ2-3

CDR3nt: TGTGCCTGGAGTAAACCCCAGGGCTATGAGCAGTACTTC
CDR3aa: CAWSKPQGYEQYF
d_gene: -
abundance: few
v_gene: TRBV30
j_gene: TRBJ2-7

CDR3nt: TGTGCCAGCAGTTTGGGAAGGGAGAAGGTCGAGCAGTACTTC
CDR3aa: CASSLGREKVEQYF
d_gene: -
abundance: many
v_gene: TRBV12-3/TRBV12-4
j_gene: TRBJ2-7

CDR3nt: TGTGCCAGCAGTTTCCGACGTGGGGTCGGTGGGGAGACCCAGTACTTC
CDR3aa: CASSFRRGVGGETQYF
d_gene: -
abundance: many
v_gene: TRBV27
j_gene: TRBJ2-5

CDR3nt: TGTGCCAGCCTAAGCGGGAGTTCGGATACGCAGTATTTT
CDR3aa: CASLSGSSDTQYF
d_gene: TRBD2
abundance: few
v_gene: TRBV6-2/TRBV6-3
j_gene: TRBJ2-3

CDR3nt: TGTGCCAGGAGGAGGACAGTCAATCAGCCCCAGCATTTT
CDR3aa: CARRRTVNQPQHF
d_gene: -
abundance: few
v_gene: TRBV6-2/TRBV6-3
j_gene: TRBJ1-5

CDR3nt: TGTGCCAGCGGTTTAGCGGGAGGGTATACCGGGGGGCTGTTTTTT
CDR3aa: CASGLAGGYTGGLFF
d_gene: TRBD2
abundance: -
v_gene: TRBV6-5
j_gene: TRBJ2-2

CDR3nt: TGTGCCAGCAGCCAAGAACTAGCGGGGGGGTATCAAGAGACCCAGTACTTC
CDR3aa: CASSQELAGGYQETQYF
d_gene: TRBD2
abundance: -
v_gene: TRBV4-2
j_gene: TRBJ2-5

CDR3nt: TGTGCCAGCAGTGAAACGGGGGGTGAAAAACTGTTTTTT
CDR3aa: CASSETGGEKLFF
d_gene: -
abundance: -
v_gene: TRBV2
j_gene: TRBJ1-4

CDR3nt: TGTGCCAGCAGCTACATTGTACAGTCCTACAATGAGCAGTTCTTC
CDR3aa: CASSYIVQSYNEQFF
d_gene: -
abundance: -
v_gene: TRBV7-3
j_gene: TRBJ2-1

CDR3nt: TGTGCCAGCAGCTTGGGGACTAGCGTGTCCGAGCAGTACTTC
CDR3aa: CASSLGTSVSEQYF
d_gene: TRBD2
abundance: few
v_gene: TRBV5-5
j_gene: TRBJ2-7

CDR3nt: TGTGCCACCAGTGATTTGGGACTAGCGGGAGGGAAAGACAATGAGCAGTTCTTC
CDR3aa: CATSDLGLAGGKDNEQFF
d_gene: TRBD2
abundance: many
v_gene: TRBV24-1
j_gene: TRBJ2-1

CDR3nt: TGTGCCAGCAGCTTCTCAGGGGGCGTCTATGGCTACACCTTC
CDR3aa: CASSFSGGVYGYTF
d_gene: TRBD1
abundance: few
v_gene: TRBV11-2
j_gene: TRBJ1-2

CDR3nt: TGTGCCAGCAGTTTTCCGGGGCGACTCAGCTATGGCTACACCTTC
CDR3aa: CASSFPGRLSYGYTF
d_gene: -
abundance: -
v_gene: TRBV12-3/TRBV12-4
j_gene: TRBJ1-2

CDR3nt: TGTGCCAGCAGTCCTGGTACGGTTTTCGGGACAGGGATCCAAGAGACCCAGTACTTC
CDR3aa: CASSPGTVFGTGIQETQYF
d_gene: TRBD1
abundance: many
v_gene: TRBV28
j_gene: TRBJ2-5

CDR3nt: TGTGCCAGCAGCCATGAACCCGGGACTAGCAGAGGTGTATGGTCCTACGAGCAGTACTTC
CDR3aa: CASSHEPGTSRGVWSYEQYF
d_gene: TRBD2
abundance: many
v_gene: TRBV3-1
j_gene: TRBJ2-7

CDR3nt: TGTGCCAGCAGCCAAGGGGTAGCGGGAAGCACAGATACGCAGTATTTT
CDR3aa: CASSQGVAGSTDTQYF
d_gene: TRBD2
abundance: many
v_gene: TRBV3-1
j_gene: TRBJ2-3

CDR3nt: TGTGCCAGCAGTCCCCTGAGGGCGTCCTACGAGCAGTACTTC
CDR3aa: CASSPLRASYEQYF
d_gene: -
abundance: many
v_gene: TRBV12-3/TRBV12-4
j_gene: TRBJ2-7